These 17 T cell receptor beta chains share one sample of origin, sequenced in a study of neurological immune-mediated disorders. TCRdb re-called the 5' RACE reads through MiXCR, storing one row per CDR3 protein. The sample holds approximately 27,000 distinct CDR3 sequences, under 30% seen once. Sequenced input: CD4+ T cells from blood. These receptors were collected from a man between 45 and 60 years old with HTLV-1-associated myelopathy (HAM/TSP).

This clonotype was seen a handful of times. V and J are TRBV10-2 and TRBJ1-1; 8 nucleotides line up with TRBD1. From germline, CDR1 is WSHSY and CDR2 SAAADI. The CDR3 extends over 16 amino acids. The V and J ends lost 6 bases and 3 bases, in that order; junction bases with no gene match: 12. The chain's CDR3 is CASSAKYGQGYTEAFF. In DNA form, the CDR3 reads TGCGCCAGCAGCGCCAAGTACGGACAGGGCTACACTGAAGCTTTCTTT.

This clonotype was counted ten times or more. This chain links TRBV20-1 with TRBJ2-3, with 7 bases aligning to TRBD1. The germline V gene has CDR1 DFQATT and CDR2 SNEGSKA (reference sequence). The CDR3 has 17 residues. With 2 bases clipped from V and 3 bases from J, the junction kept 14 bases outside the gene matches. The CDR3, as DNA: TGCAGTGCTAGACTACGAAAGCCGGGACAGCCAACAGATACGCAGTATTTT. Encoded protein: CSARLRKPGQPTDTQYF.

V usage is TRBV28 and J usage is TRBJ2-1; TRBD2 agrees at 13 bases. The germline CDR1 and CDR2 sequences are MDHEN and SYDVKM. V trimming: 3 bases; J trimming: 9 bases; junction bases outside the gene matches: 11. This CDR3 has 17 amino acids. The CDR3 region is CASSFSGTSGAGGEQFF. The CDR3 DNA reads TGTGCCAGCAGTTTTTCCGGGACTAGCGGGGCAGGGGGTGAGCAGTTCTTC.

The table lists this clonotype with many counts. V gene TRBV5-5 combines with J gene TRBJ1-1; the D is unclear. The CDR3 length is 13 residues. Germline loops: CDR1 SGHKS, CDR2 YYEKEE (reference sequence). V shed 5 bases and J shed 0 bases, with 8 bases lying between them. Here the CDR3 reads CASRSEMNTEAFF. As DNA, the CDR3 is TGTGCCAGCAGATCAGAGATGAACACTGAAGCTTTCTTT.

This clonotype was observed many times. CDR3 sequence: CASRAFGTSGKNEQFF. The CDR3 DNA follows: TGTGCCAGCAGGGCATTCGGGACTAGCGGGAAGAATGAGCAGTTCTTC. The V gene is TRBV12-3 or TRBV12-4, the J gene TRBJ2-1; 13 positions agree with TRBD2. The CDR3 consists of 16 residues. V shed 6 bases and J 7 bases; nucleotides not matched to a gene: 9.

This clonotype was detected only once. The V call is TRBV20-1, the J call TRBJ1-1; no definite D call. Trimming left V 4 bases short and J 2 bases short, with 14 bases between. The germline gives CDR1 DFQATT, CDR2 SNEGSKA (reference sequence). The CDR3 has 14 amino acids. CDR3 coding DNA: TGCAGTGCTATCGGCGCCAGGCAAAACACTGAAGCTTTCTTT. This translates into CSAIGARQNTEAFF.

This clonotype occurred many times. This chain connects TRBV20-1 to TRBJ2-3; 10 bases fit TRBD2. Trimming at V came to 6 bases and at J to 9 bases, leaving 12 bases not matched to a gene. This CDR3 comprises 14 residues. Looked up from germline, CDR1 is DFQATT and CDR2 is SNEGSKA (reference sequence). This chain's CDR3 is CSAQIAGGIGTQYF. The CDR3 DNA sequence: TGCAGTGCGCAAATAGCGGGGGGAATCGGCACGCAGTATTTT.

The count of this clonotype is one. This sequence joins TRBV7-9 and TRBJ1-1; D is unresolved. The CDR3 covers 13 residues. In germline, CDR1 is SEHNR, CDR2 FQNEAQ (reference sequence). The V and J ends lost 3 bases and 0 bases respectively, with 5 bases between them. CDR3 nucleotides: TGTGCCAGCAGCTTTACTTTGAACACTGAAGCTTTCTTT. It yields the protein CASSFTLNTEAFF.

This clonotype was counted at least ten times. This rearrangement joins TRBV9 to TRBJ2-7; D is perhaps TRBD1 (5 bases). Trimming cost V 4 bases and J 4 bases, with 21 bases left between them. The germline gives CDR1 SGDLS, CDR2 YYNGEE. This CDR3 is 16 amino acids long. DNA for the CDR3: TGTGCCAGCAGCCCCCACCCAGGCAGGGAAGGGTACGAGCAGTACTTC. Translated: CASSPHPGREGYEQYF. The whole variable domain, remainder taken from reference TRBV9 and TRBJ2-7, is DSGVTQTPKHLITATGQRVTLRCSPRSGDLSVYWYQQSLDQGLQFLIQYYNGEERAKGNILERFSAQQFPDLHSELNLSSLELGDSALYFCASSPHPGREGYEQYFGPGTRLTVT.

This clonotype was counted ten times or more. The chain employs TRBV5-1 and TRBJ1-1, with TRBD1 as a possible D gene (6 bases). The CDR3 length is 16 residues. V was shortened by 2 bases and J by 3 bases, with 17 bases between the two germline ends. Germline CDR1 and CDR2: SGHRS and YFSETQ. CDR3 protein: CASSLGGQSWDTEAFF. CDR3 in DNA: TGCGCCAGCAGCTTAGGCGGACAGTCATGGGACACTGAAGCTTTCTTT.

This clonotype appeared many times. This rearrangement joins TRBV20-1 to TRBJ1-6; D is unclear. CDR1 is DFQATT and CDR2 is SNEGSKA in the germline V gene (reference sequence). V was clipped by 6 bases and J by 16 bases, with 19 bases between them. There are 12 residues in the CDR3. This CDR3 reads CSAQPRTDSLHF. CDR3 sequence (DNA): TGCAGTGCCCAACCTCGGACGGATAGTCTCCACTTT.

This clonotype has at least ten counts. V gene TRBV5-1 combines with J gene TRBJ1-2; no firm D call. V lost 0 bases to trimming and J lost 5 bases, with 5 bases between them. The CDR3 spans 12 residues. Germline assignment: CDR1 SGHRS and CDR2 YFSETQ. The DNA of the CDR3 is TGCGCCAGCAGCTTGGGGACTTATGGCTACACCTTC. Translation gives CASSLGTYGYTF.

Ten or more counts support this clonotype. The chain links TRBV12-3 or TRBV12-4 to TRBJ1-1; unclear D gene. V dropped 7 bases and J dropped 4 bases, with 16 bases sitting between them. CDR3 length: 14 amino acids. CDR3 sequence reads: CASTQTGKGTEAFF. The CDR3 bases are TGTGCCAGCACCCAAACTGGGAAGGGCACTGAAGCTTTCTTT.

This clonotype was recorded many times. The chain carries TRBV20-1 and TRBJ2-3; D possibly corresponds to TRBD2 (5 bases). Germline CDR1 reads DFQATT; CDR2 reads SNEGSKA (reference sequence). This CDR3 spans 14 amino acids. V dropped 5 bases and J dropped 2 bases, with 14 bases sitting between them. CDR3 sequence reads: CSAPHLGVTDTQYF. The CDR3 nucleotides are TGCAGTGCTCCCCACCTGGGAGTCACAGATACGCAGTATTTT.

This clonotype was observed many times. This rearrangement joins TRBV7-7 to TRBJ2-6; perhaps TRBD2 as D (6 bases). The CDR3 runs to 13 residues. CDR1 is SSHAT and CDR2 is FNYEAQ in the germline V gene (reference sequence). V gave up 5 bases and J gave up 11 bases, with 13 bases separating them. The CDR3 DNA sequence: TGTGCCAGCAGCCAAATGCCGGGAGACGTCCTGACTTTC. Amino acid sequence: CASSQMPGDVLTF.

This clonotype occurred many times. The DNA of the CDR3 is TGCGCCAGCAGCTTGGAACCCAGGGTGAACACTGAAGCTTTCTTT. Protein product: CASSLEPRVNTEAFF. The chain combines TRBV5-1 with TRBJ1-1; tentative D call: TRBD1 (5 bases). Germline V gene lookup returns CDR1 SGHRS and CDR2 YFSETQ. Between the trimmed V and J ends, which lost 0 bases and 0 bases, there was a span of 9 bases. CDR3 length: 15 residues. The full variable domain, completed using reference TRBV5-1 and TRBJ1-1, is KAGVTQTPRYLIKTRGQQVTLSCSPISGHRSVSWYQQTPGQGLQFLFEYFSETQRNKGNFPGRFSGRQFSNSRSEMNVSTLELGDSALYLCASSLEPRVNTEAFFGQGTRLTVV.

This clonotype was recorded many times. The CDR3 is CASSLGQANTEAFF. In DNA form, the CDR3 reads TGCGCCAGCAGCTTGGGACAGGCCAACACTGAAGCTTTCTTT. The V and J genes are TRBV5-1 and TRBJ1-1, with D maybe TRBD1 (6 bases). Per germline, CDR1 SGHRS and CDR2 YFSETQ. V was clipped by 0 bases and J by 2 bases, with 8 bases between them. This CDR3 comprises 14 residues.